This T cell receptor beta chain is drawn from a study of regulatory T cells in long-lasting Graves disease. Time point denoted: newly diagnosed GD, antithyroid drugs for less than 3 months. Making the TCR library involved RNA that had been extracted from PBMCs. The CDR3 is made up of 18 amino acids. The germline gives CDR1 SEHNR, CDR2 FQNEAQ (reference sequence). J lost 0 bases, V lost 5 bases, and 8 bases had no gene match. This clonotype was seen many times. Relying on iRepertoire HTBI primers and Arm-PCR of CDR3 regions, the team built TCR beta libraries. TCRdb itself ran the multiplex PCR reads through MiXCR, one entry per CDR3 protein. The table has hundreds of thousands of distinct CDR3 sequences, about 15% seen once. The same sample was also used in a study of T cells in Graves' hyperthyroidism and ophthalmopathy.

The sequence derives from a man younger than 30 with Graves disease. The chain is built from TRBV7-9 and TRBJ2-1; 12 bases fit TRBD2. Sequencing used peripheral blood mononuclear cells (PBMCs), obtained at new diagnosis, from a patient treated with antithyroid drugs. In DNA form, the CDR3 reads TGTGCCAGCAGCGCCGGGACTAGCGGGCGGAGCTCCTACAATGAGCAGTTCTTC. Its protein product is CASSAGTSGRSSYNEQFF.